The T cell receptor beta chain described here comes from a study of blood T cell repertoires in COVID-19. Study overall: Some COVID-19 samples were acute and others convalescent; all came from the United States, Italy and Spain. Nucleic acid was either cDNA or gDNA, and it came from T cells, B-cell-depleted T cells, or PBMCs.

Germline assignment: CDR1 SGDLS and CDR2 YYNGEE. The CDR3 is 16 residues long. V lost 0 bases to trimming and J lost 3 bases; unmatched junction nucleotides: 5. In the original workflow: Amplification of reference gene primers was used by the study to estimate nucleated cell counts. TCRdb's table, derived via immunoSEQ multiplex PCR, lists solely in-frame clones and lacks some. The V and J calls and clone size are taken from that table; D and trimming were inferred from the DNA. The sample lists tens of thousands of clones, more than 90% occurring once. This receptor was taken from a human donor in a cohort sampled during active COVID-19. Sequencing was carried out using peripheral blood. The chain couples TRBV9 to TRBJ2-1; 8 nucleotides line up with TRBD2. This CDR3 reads CASSVGVTSVYNEQFF. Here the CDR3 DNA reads TGTGCCAGCAGCGTAGGCGTGACTAGCGTCTACAATGAGCAGTTCTTC.